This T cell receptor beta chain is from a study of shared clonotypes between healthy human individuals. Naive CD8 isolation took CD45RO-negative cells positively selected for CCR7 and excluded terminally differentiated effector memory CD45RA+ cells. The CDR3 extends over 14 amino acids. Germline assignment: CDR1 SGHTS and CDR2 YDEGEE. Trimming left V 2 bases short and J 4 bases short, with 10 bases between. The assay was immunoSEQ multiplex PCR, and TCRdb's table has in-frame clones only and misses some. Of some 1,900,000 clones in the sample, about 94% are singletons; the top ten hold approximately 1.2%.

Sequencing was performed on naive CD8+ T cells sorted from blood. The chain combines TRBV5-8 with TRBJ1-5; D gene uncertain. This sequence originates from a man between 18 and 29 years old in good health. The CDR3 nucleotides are TGTGCCAGCAGCTTTCTGGTAACGAATCAGCCCCAGCATTTT. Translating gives CASSFLVTNQPQHF.